The 22 T cell receptor beta chains below come from one sample, sequenced in a study of monozygotic twins with inflammatory bowel disease. TCRdb reprocessed the 5' RACE reads and stores each CDR3 protein as one record, lacking DNA. This sample's clone table lists approximately 330,000 distinct CDR3 sequences. Source material: blood. Receptor source: a human donor with ulcerative colitis or Crohn's disease, or a healthy co-twin of an affected twin (not recorded which).

V is TRBV6-5 and J is TRBJ2-2; as DNA is missing, the TRBD1 call by TCRdb cannot be tested. Per the germline V gene, CDR1 is MNHEY and CDR2 is SVGAGI. CDR3 length: 16 residues. Here the CDR3 reads CASSYLPGQGSGELFF.

The V gene is TRBV12-5, the J gene TRBJ2-3; TCRdb's D call, TRBD2, is unchecked because there is no DNA. CDR1 and CDR2 (germline): LGHNT, FRNRAP. There are 18 residues in the CDR3. The CDR3 spells CAATYPASGTIYTDTQYF.

The chain joins TRBV6-1 to TRBJ2-5. This CDR3 is built from 14 residues. Germline CDR1 reads MNHNS; CDR2 reads SASEGT. CDR3 loop: CASSPHRRGETQYF.

The rearrangement links TRBV12-3 or TRBV12-4 to TRBJ1-4. CDR3 length equals 15 residues. The CDR3 protein is CASSYRPATNEKLFF.

The genes are TRBV5-4 and TRBJ1-2; TCRdb returns TRBD1, unconfirmable since there is no DNA. The CDR3 has 16 amino acids. Germline CDR1 SGHNT, CDR2 YYREEE (reference sequence). This CDR3 is CASSLGFQRQGDGYTF.

The genes are TRBV5-1 and TRBJ2-7; TCRdb outputs TRBD1, but without DNA this stays unchecked. The CDR3 extends over 14 amino acids. Germline loops: CDR1 SGHRS, CDR2 YFSETQ. The CDR3 here is CASSSRTGPYEQYF. The full variable domain, with the rest looked up from reference TRBV5-1 and TRBJ2-7, is KAGVTQTPRYLIKTRGQQVTLSCSPISGHRSVSWYQQTPGQGLQFLFEYFSETQRNKGNFPGRFSGRQFSNSRSEMNVSTLELGDSALYLCASSSRTGPYEQYFGPGTRLTVT.

This chain links TRBV20-1 with TRBJ2-5; TCRdb indicates TRBD1, and absent DNA this call remains unverified. The CDR3 totals 14 residues. Per the germline V gene, CDR1 is DFQATT and CDR2 is SNEGSKA (reference sequence). The chain's CDR3 is CSATPRDPGKTQYF.

The chain combines TRBV30 with TRBJ1-2; the D call from TCRdb, TRBD1, cannot be confirmed without DNA. CDR3 length: 12 residues. Germline values: CDR1 GTSNPN, CDR2 SVGIG (reference sequence). CDR3 protein: CAWSDRAEGYTF.

The V call is TRBV7-9, the J call TRBJ1-5; TCRdb gives TRBD1 as the D gene, but with no DNA this cannot be confirmed. The CDR3 contains 14 residues. Germline V gene lookup returns CDR1 SEHNR and CDR2 FQNEAQ (reference sequence). Here the CDR3 reads CASSLSGGSQPQHF. The whole variable domain, remainder taken from reference TRBV7-9 and TRBJ1-5, is DTGVSQNPRHKITKRGQNVTFRCDPISEHNRLYWYRQTLGQGPEFLTYFQNEAQLEKSRLLSDRFSAERPKGSFSTLEIQRTEQGDSAMYLCASSLSGGSQPQHFGDGTRLSIL.

The chain has TRBV20-1 and TRBJ2-2. Germline V CDR1 and CDR2: DFQATT, SNEGSKA (reference sequence). There are 14 residues in the CDR3. The CDR3 spells CSVSTQFDTGELFF.

This rearrangement joins TRBV6-1 to TRBJ2-1. Looked up from germline, CDR1 is MNHNS and CDR2 is SASEGT. The CDR3 contains 15 residues. CDR3 amino acids: CASSVQRSSYNEQFF.

The chain joins TRBV2 to TRBJ2-3. From germline, CDR1 is SNHLY and CDR2 FYNNEI. The CDR3 has 13 amino acids. This CDR3 is CASKTASTDTQYF.

The V gene is TRBV4-3, the J gene TRBJ2-7; TCRdb names TRBD2, which stays unverified in the absence of DNA. The CDR3 sequence is 15 residues long. Germline V gene sequence: CDR1 LGHNA, CDR2 YSLEER. The CDR3 loop reads CASSPSPRLLYEQYF.

The rearrangement uses TRBV5-1 and TRBJ2-2; TCRdb reports TRBD1, a call that lacks DNA to check it against. CDR1 and CDR2 (germline): SGHRS, YFSETQ. The CDR3 has 15 residues. CDR3 protein: CASKTRTGTTGELFF.

The rearrangement links TRBV20-1 to TRBJ1-1; TCRdb designates TRBD1, a call that cannot be tested without DNA. The germline V gene encodes CDR1 DFQATT and CDR2 SNEGSKA (reference sequence). The CDR3 contains 13 residues. The CDR3 region is CSARTPGVSEAFF.

The chain combines TRBV15 with TRBJ2-4; there is no DNA to check the TCRdb D call of TRBD1. This CDR3 spans 17 amino acids. CDR1 is LNHNV, CDR2 YYDKDF, per germline (reference sequence). CDR3 amino acids: CATSRASDSFNKNIQYF.

J is TRBJ1-1 and V is TRBV6-1; TCRdb lists TRBD1, though no DNA is available to test this call. Germline V gene data show CDR1 as MNHNS and CDR2 as SASEGT. The length of the CDR3 is 16 residues. The CDR3 sequence is CASSRDRVRSSTEAFF.

CDR3 residues: CASSRDSHTDTQYF. V and J are TRBV7-2 and TRBJ2-3; TCRdb calls TRBD1, which cannot be checked without DNA. Germline lookup yields CDR1 SGHTA and CDR2 FQGNSA. This CDR3 comprises 14 residues. Complete variable domain (other parts from reference TRBV7-2 and TRBJ2-3): GAGVSQSPSNKVTEKGKDVELRCDPISGHTALYWYRQSLGQGLEFLIYFQGNSAPDKSGLPSDRFSAERTGGSVSTLTIQRTQQEDSAVYLCASSRDSHTDTQYFGPGTRLTVL.

The CDR3 loop is CASSTVREADTQYF. V is TRBV11-3 and J is TRBJ2-3; TCRdb returns TRBD2, unconfirmable since there is no DNA. The CDR3 is 14 residues long. CDR1 SGHNT and CDR2 YENEEA come from the germline V gene.

The chain combines TRBV7-2 with TRBJ2-3; TCRdb reports TRBD2, a call that lacks DNA to check it against. The CDR3 runs to 15 residues. Germline CDR1 SGHTA, CDR2 FQGNSA. The CDR3 sequence is CASSRRDFGADTQYF. The full variable domain, its missing parts supplied by reference TRBV7-2 and TRBJ2-3, is GAGVSQSPSNKVTEKGKDVELRCDPISGHTALYWYRQSLGQGLEFLIYFQGNSAPDKSGLPSDRFSAERTGGSVSTLTIQRTQQEDSAVYLCASSRRDFGADTQYFGPGTRLTVL.

V gene TRBV27 combines with J gene TRBJ2-7; absent DNA, TCRdb's TRBD1 call cannot be checked. The CDR3 contains 15 residues. Germline V gene sequence: CDR1 MNHEY, CDR2 SMNVEV (reference sequence). The CDR3 reads CASSPRQGASHEQYF.

The V and J genes are TRBV5-1 and TRBJ2-3; the TCRdb D gene call, TRBD2, has no DNA to confirm it. The length of the CDR3 is 16 residues. Germline CDR1 reads SGHRS; CDR2 reads YFSETQ. The CDR3 is CASSFDSGSLPDTQYF.